This record covers a single TCR beta chain. This clonotype was detected only a few times. There is no known antigen for this receptor. Nothing much larger sits one base from this clone, and base qualities are not available. The library was built by means of PCR. The sequencing machine was an Illumina HiSeq 2500. To reduce PCR and sequencing biases, unique molecular identifiers were incorporated into the TCR beta cDNA libraries. Per 1 to 10 million input T cells, some 500,000 cDNA molecules were obtained, such that each molecule approximated one T cell. The same protocol used for the earlier healthy control dataset was applied to prepare and sequence the patient libraries. Within a given batch, samples were prepared together, multiplexed and sequenced on the same HiSeq lane. The original methods were these. Raw barcoded reads were processed with MIGEC, and single-read molecular identifier groups were discarded before consensus assembly and CDR3 extraction. VDJtools was used for post-analysis of the clonotype tables, and diversity was normalized by down-sampling every dataset to the size of the smallest sample. In repertoire overlap clustering, CDR3 amino acid sequences, but not nucleotide sequences, were matched to correct batch-related cross-sample contamination. TCRdb redid the processing of the public reads, applying fastp at Q25 and MiXCR, and retained in-frame beta chains. One record per CDR3 amino acid sequence lists the most common genes and DNA. In this record, the V and J calls reflect TCRdb's handling and not the investigators' own analysis. The sample data list 400,000 to 500,000 distinct CDR3 sequences, and less than 40% of these were observed just once. The ten most abundant clones make up around 8% of the sample.

The data stem from a study of post-analysis software for immune sequencing data (dated by TCRdb to 2015 to 2017). Broadly, across the study: The recorded disease courses included relapsing-remitting, secondary progressive and progressive-relapsing multiple sclerosis, and some patients had no subtype annotation. A subset of samples was prepared in parallel using single-end sample barcoding, then pooled and co-amplified after Illumina adapter ligation. Patient repertoires were compared against about a dozen previously published healthy control repertoires from donors aged roughly 6 to 25 years.

To demonstrate the VDJtools post-analysis software, the study profiled TCR beta repertoires from the peripheral blood of around 13 young patients with multiple sclerosis. Multiple sclerosis patients were children and adolescents aged about 6 to 15 years. The germline ends are 4 bases apart after V is trimmed by 5 bases and J by 0 bases. CDR1 and CDR2 are read off the germline V gene as SGHTA and FQGNSA. The CDR3 has 12 amino acids, counting the end cysteine and phenylalanine. The DNA shown is the 36-base CDR3, in frame from base 1. Study-wide conclusions, independent of this receptor: Significantly lower normalized Chao1 diversity was found in multiple sclerosis patients than in controls, suggesting substantial peripheral T-cell clonal expansion. Patients showed significantly higher frequencies than controls for 4 or 5 TRBV segments, among them TRBV5-6, TRBV5-1 and TRBV20-1. The multiple sclerosis patient group was slightly younger than the control group. Strong co-clustering of samples prepared in the same batch was shown by direct clustering with F measure, prompting a batch-effect correction.

The chain joins TRBV7-2 to TRBJ2-5, with no confident D gene call. The material sequenced was blood. This clonotype originated in a girl under 10 years old with multiple sclerosis. The DNA sequence reads TGTGCCAGCAGCCAGTACCAAGAGACCCAGTACTTC. Its protein product is CASSQYQETQYF.